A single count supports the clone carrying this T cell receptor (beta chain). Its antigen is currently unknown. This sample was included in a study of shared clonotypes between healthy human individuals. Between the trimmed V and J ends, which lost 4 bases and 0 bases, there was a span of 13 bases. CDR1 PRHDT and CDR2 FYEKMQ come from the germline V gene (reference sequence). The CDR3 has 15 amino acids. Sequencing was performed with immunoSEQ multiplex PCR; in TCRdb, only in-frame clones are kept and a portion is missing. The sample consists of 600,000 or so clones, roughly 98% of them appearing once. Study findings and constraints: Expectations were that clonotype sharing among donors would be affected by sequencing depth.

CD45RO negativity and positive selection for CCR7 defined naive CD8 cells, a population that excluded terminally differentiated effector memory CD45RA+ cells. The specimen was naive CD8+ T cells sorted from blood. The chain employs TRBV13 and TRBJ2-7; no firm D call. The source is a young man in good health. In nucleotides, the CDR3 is TGTGCCAGCAGCTCAGTTAGGTTCGGCTCCTACGAGCAGTACTTC. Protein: CASSSVRFGSYEQYF.